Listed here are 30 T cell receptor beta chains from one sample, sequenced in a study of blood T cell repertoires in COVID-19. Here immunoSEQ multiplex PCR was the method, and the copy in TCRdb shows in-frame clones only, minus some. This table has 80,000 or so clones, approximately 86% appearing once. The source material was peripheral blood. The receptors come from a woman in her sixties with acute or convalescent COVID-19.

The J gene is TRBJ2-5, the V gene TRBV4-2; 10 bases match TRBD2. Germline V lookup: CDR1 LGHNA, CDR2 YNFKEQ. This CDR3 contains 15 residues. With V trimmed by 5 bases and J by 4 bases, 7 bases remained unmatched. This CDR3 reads CASSSSGGRGETQYF. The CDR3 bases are TGTGCCAGCAGCTCTAGCGGGGGCCGGGGAGAGACCCAGTACTTC.

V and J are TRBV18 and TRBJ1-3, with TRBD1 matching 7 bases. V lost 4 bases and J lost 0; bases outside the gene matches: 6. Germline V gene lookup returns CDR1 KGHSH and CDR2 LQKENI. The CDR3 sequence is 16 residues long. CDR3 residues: CASSQGQSFSGNTIYF. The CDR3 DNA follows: TGTGCCAGCTCACAGGGACAGTCTTTCTCTGGAAACACCATATATTTT. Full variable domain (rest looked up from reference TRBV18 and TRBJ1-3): NAGVMQNPRHLVRRRGQEARLRCSPMKGHSHVYWYRQLPEEGLKFMVYLQKENIIDESGMPKERFSAEFPKEGPSILRIQQVVRGDSAAYFCASSQGQSFSGNTIYFGEGSWLTVV.

The CDR3 spells CASSASKTGKNEKLFF. CDR3 nucleotide sequence: TGTGCCAGCAGCGCCTCAAAGACAGGGAAGAATGAAAAACTGTTTTTT. The gene calls are TRBV9 and TRBJ1-4; TRBD1 aligns across 7 bases. The V segment lost 3 bases and the J segment 5 bases; nucleotides outside the gene matches: 10. CDR3 length: 16 residues. CDR1 and CDR2 from the germline V gene are SGDLS and YYNGEE.

The CDR3 sequence is CASSSRTSQYF. The DNA of the CDR3 is TGTGCCAGCAGTTCCCGGACAAGCCAGTACTTC. The V call is TRBV28, the J call TRBJ2-7; tentatively, D is TRBD1 (5 bases). Trimming removed 4 bases from V and 10 bases from J, with 11 bases in between. This CDR3 is 11 amino acids long. From germline, CDR1 is MDHEN and CDR2 SYDVKM.

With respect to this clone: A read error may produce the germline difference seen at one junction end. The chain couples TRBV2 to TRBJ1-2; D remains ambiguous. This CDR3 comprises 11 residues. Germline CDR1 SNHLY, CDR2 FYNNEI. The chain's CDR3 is CASSESRRENF. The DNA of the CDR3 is TGTGCCAGCAGTGAGTCCAGACGGGAGAACTTC.

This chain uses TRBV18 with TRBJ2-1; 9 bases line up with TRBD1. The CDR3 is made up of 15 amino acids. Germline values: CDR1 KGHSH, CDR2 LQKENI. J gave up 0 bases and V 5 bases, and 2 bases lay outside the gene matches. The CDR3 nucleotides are TGTGCCAGCTCATCGGGACAGGGCTCCTACAATGAGCAGTTCTTC. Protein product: CASSSGQGSYNEQFF.

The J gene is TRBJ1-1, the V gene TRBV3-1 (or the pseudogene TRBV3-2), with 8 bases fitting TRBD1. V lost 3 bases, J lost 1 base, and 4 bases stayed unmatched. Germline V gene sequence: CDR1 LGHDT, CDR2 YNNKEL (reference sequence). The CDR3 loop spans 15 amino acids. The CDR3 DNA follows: TGTGCCAGCAGCCATGCGGACAGGGCGAACACTGAAGCTTTCTTT. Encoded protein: CASSHADRANTEAFF.

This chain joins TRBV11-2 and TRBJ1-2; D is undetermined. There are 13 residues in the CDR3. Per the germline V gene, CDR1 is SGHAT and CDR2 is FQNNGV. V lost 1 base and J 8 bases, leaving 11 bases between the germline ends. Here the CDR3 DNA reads TGTGCCAGCAGCTTAGCCGGGTCCTGGGGCTACACCTTC. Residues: CASSLAGSWGYTF.

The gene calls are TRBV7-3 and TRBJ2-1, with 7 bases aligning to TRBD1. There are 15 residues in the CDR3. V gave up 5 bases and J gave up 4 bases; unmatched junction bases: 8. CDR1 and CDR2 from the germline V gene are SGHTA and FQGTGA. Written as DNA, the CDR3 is TGTGCCAGCAGCCTTTACCGGGACAGTTACAATGAGCAGTTCTTC. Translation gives CASSLYRDSYNEQFF.

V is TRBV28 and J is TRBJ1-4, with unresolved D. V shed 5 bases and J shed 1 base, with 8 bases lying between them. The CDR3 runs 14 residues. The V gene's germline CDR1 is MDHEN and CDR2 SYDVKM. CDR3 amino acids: CASSTEQTNEKLFF. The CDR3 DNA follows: TGTGCCAGCAGTACCGAACAAACTAATGAAAAACTGTTTTTT.

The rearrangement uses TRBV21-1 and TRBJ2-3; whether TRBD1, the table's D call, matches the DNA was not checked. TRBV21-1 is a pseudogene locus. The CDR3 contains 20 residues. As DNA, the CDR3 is TGTGCCAGCAGCAAGGAGGGCAGGGACAGAAGCGGAATGCTCACAGATACGCAGTATTTT. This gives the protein CASSKEGRDRSGMLTDTQYF.

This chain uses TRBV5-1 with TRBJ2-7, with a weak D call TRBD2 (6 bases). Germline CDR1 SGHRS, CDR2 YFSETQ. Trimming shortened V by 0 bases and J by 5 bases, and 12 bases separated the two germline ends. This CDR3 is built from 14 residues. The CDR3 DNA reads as TGCGCCAGCAGCTTGGTACAGTCGGGGGACGAGCAGTACTTC. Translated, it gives CASSLVQSGDEQYF.

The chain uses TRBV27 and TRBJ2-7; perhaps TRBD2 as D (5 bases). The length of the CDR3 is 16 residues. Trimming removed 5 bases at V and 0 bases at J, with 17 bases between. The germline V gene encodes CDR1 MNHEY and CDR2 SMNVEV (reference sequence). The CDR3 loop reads CASSGVVGANSYEQYF. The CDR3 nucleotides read TGTGCCAGCAGTGGGGTGGTGGGAGCCAACTCCTACGAGCAGTACTTC.

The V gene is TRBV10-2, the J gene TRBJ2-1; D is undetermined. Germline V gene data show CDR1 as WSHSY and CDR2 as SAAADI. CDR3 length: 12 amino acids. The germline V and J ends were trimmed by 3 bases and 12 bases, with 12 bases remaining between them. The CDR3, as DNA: TGCGCCAGCAGTGATGGGCCACGAAGGCAGTTCTTC. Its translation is CASSDGPRRQFF.

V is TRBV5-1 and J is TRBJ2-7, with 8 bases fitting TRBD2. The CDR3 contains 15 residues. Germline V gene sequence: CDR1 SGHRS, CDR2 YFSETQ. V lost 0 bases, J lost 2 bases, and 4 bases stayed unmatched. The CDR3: CASSLGLAGAYEQYF. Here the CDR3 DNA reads TGCGCCAGCAGCTTGGGCCTAGCGGGTGCCTACGAGCAGTACTTC.

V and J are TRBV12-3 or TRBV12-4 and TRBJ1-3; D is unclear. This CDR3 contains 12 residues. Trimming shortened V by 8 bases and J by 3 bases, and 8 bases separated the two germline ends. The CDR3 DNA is TGTGCCAGCTCTCTTTATGGAAACACCATATATTTT. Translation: CASSLYGNTIYF.

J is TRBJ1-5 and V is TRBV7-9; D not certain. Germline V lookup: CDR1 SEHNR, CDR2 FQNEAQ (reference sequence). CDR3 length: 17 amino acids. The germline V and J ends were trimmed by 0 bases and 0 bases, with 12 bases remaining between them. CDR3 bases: TGTGCCAGCAGCTTAGCCTTGGGAGGCGATAGCAATCAGCCCCAGCATTTT. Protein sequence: CASSLALGGDSNQPQHF.

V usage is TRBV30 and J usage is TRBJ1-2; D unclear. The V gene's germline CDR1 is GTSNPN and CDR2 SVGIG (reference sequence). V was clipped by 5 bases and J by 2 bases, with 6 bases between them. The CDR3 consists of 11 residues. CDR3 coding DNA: TGTGCCTGGGGACTGAACTATGGCTACACCTTC. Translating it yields CAWGLNYGYTF. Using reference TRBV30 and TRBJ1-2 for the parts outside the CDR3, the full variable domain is SQTIHQWPATLVQPVGSPLSLECTVEGTSNPNLYWYRQAAGRGLQLLFYSVGIGQISSEVPQNLSASRPQDRQFILSSKKLLLSDSGFYLCAWGLNYGYTFGSGTRLTVV.

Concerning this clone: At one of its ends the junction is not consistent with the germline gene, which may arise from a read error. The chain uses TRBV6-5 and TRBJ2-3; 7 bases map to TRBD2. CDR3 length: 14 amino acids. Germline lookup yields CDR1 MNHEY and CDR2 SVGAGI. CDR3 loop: CASRRELTGDTQYF. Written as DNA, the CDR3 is TGTGCTAGCAGGCGGGAGCTGACGGGAGATACGCAGTATTTT.

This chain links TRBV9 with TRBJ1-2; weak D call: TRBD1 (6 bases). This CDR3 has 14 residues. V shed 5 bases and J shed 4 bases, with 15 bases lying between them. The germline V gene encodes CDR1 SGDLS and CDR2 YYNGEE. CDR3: CASSGGGPLYGYTF. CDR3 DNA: TGTGCCAGCAGTGGGGGGGGGCCACTCTATGGCTACACCTTC.

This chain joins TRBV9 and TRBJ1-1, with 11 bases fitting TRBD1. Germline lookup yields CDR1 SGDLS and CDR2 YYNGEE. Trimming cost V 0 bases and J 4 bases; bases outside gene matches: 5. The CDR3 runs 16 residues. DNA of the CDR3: TGTGCCAGCAGCGTAGGAGGACAGGGGGCTTTCACTGAAGCTTTCTTT. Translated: CASSVGGQGAFTEAFF.

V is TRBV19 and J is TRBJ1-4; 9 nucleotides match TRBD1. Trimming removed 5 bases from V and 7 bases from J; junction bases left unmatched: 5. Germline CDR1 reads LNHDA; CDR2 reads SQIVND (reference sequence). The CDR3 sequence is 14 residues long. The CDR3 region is CASSARQGGEKLFF. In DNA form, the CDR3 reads TGTGCCAGTAGTGCCCGACAGGGGGGTGAAAAACTGTTTTTT.

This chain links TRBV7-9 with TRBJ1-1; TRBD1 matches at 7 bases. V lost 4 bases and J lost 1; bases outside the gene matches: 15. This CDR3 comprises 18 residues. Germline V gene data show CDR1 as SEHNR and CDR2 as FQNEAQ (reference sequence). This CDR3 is CASSSTKLRDRPNTEAFF. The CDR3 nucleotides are TGTGCCAGCAGCTCCACCAAACTTCGGGACAGACCGAACACTGAAGCTTTCTTT.

In DNA, the CDR3 is TGTGCCAGCAGCTTAGGTGTAAGCGGGCGGGAGGCGCACACCGGGGAGCTGTTTTTT. Its protein is CASSLGVSGREAHTGELFF. This sequence joins TRBV7-9 and TRBJ2-2, with 8 bases that match TRBD2. V trimming: 1 base; J trimming: 3 bases; junction bases outside the gene matches: 13. The germline CDR1 and CDR2 sequences are SEHNR and FQNEAQ (reference sequence). This CDR3 contains 19 residues.

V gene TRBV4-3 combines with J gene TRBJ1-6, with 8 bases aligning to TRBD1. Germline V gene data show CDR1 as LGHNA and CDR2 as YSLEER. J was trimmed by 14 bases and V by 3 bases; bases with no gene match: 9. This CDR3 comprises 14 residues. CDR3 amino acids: CASSQGQDIPSLHF. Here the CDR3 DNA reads TGCGCCAGCAGCCAGGGACAGGACATACCGTCCCTCCACTTT.

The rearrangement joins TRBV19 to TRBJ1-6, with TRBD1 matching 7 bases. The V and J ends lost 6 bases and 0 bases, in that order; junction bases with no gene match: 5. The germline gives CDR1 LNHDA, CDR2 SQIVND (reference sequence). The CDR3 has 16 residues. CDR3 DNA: TGTGCCAGTAGCCCGGGACAGTACTCCTATAATTCACCCCTCCACTTT. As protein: CASSPGQYSYNSPLHF.

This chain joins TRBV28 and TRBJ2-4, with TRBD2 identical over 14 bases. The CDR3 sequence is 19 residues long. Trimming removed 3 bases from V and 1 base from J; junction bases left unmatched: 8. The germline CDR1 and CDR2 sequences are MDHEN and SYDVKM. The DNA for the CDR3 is TGTGCCAGCAGTTTCAGACTAGCGGGGGGGCAAAAGGCCAAAAACATTCAGTACTTC. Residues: CASSFRLAGGQKAKNIQYF.

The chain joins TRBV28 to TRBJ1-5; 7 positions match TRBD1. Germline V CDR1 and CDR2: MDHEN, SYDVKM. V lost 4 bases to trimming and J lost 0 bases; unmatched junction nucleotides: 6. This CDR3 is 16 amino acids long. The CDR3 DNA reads TGTGCCAGCAGTTCGCGGACAGGACATAGCAATCAGCCCCAGCATTTT. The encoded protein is CASSSRTGHSNQPQHF.

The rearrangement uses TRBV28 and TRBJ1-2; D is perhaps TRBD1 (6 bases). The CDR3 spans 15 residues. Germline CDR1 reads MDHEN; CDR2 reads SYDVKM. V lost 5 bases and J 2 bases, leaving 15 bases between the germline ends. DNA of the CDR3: TGTGCCAGCAGTCTCCTGACAGGACCCAACTATGGCTACACCTTC. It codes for CASSLLTGPNYGYTF.

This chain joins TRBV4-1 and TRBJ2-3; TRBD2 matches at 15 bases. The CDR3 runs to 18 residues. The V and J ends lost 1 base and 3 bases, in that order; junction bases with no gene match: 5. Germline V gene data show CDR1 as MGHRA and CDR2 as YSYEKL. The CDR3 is CASSQVGLAGGFTDTQYF. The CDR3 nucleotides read TGCGCCAGCAGCCAAGTGGGACTAGCGGGGGGATTTACAGATACGCAGTATTTT.